A single sample is the source of the 29 T cell receptor beta chains below, sequenced in a study of CD8 T cells in ankylosing spondylitis. TCRdb analysed the 5' RACE reads with MiXCR anew, one entry per CDR3 protein. Of 130,000 to 150,000 distinct CDR3 sequences in the sample, roughly 8% were seen once. What was sequenced was synovial fluid, either unsorted or a sorted T cell fraction (not recorded which). The receptor source for this set is a male donor with ankylosing spondylitis.

Only a few counts were recorded for this clonotype. The chain carries TRBV7-2 and TRBJ1-2; 7 positions match TRBD1. From germline, CDR1 is SGHTA and CDR2 FQGNSA. The CDR3 runs to 16 residues. The trim removed 1 base at V and 5 bases at J, leaving 10 bases unmatched. CDR3 sequence reads: CASSLVGTTGAYGYTF. The DNA for the CDR3 is TGTGCCAGCAGCTTAGTTGGGACAACAGGGGCTTATGGCTACACCTTC.

The chain combines TRBV6-2 or TRBV6-3 with TRBJ2-1; perhaps TRBD2 as D (6 bases). Germline CDR1 reads MNHEY; CDR2 reads SVGEGT. Trimming removed 11 bases from V and 9 bases from J, with 14 bases in between. This CDR3 spans 11 amino acids. CDR3 coding DNA: TGTGCCGTTTGGCAGGGAGGTGAGCAGTTCTTC. Protein product: CAVWQGGEQFF.

The table lists this clonotype with many counts. The chain employs TRBV20-1 and TRBJ1-1, with D uncertain. In germline, CDR1 is DFQATT, CDR2 SNEGSKA (reference sequence). This CDR3 has 14 residues. V was pared by 0 bases and J by 5 bases, with 13 bases between. The CDR3 DNA follows: TGCAGTGCTAGAGATATTACGGTTCTGACTGAAGCTTTCTTT. As protein: CSARDITVLTEAFF.

This clonotype appeared a few times. The chain has TRBV4-1 and TRBJ1-2; weak D call: TRBD1 (6 bases). CDR3 length: 15 residues. Germline CDR1 and CDR2: MGHRA and YSYEKL. V gave up 1 base and J gave up 4 bases, with 13 bases separating them. The CDR3 is CASSQVPTGRYGYTF. DNA for the CDR3: TGCGCCAGCAGCCAAGTCCCGACAGGACGCTATGGCTACACCTTC.

This clonotype was counted between two and nine times. The chain is built from TRBV9 and TRBJ2-3, with 7 bases fitting TRBD2. The CDR3 runs to 16 residues. From germline, CDR1 is SGDLS and CDR2 YYNGEE. Germline trimming cut 1 base from V and 6 bases from J; bases unmatched to any gene: 11. CDR3: CASSVLRGSLPDTQYF. DNA of the CDR3: TGTGCCAGCAGCGTACTGCGGGGGTCCCTGCCCGATACGCAGTATTTT.

J is TRBJ2-1 and V is TRBV5-5; 8 nucleotides agree with TRBD2. CDR1 and CDR2 (germline): SGHKS, YYEKEE (reference sequence). The length of the CDR3 is 13 residues. The V gene end was trimmed by 7 bases and the J gene end by 6 bases; junction bases not matched to a gene: 6. CDR3 residues: CASQRGGVNEQFF. CDR3 sequence (DNA): TGTGCCAGCCAACGGGGGGGAGTCAATGAGCAGTTCTTC.

This clonotype was counted ten times or more. The chain is built from TRBV9 and TRBJ1-6, with TRBD1 matching over 10 bases. The CDR3 consists of 16 residues. The ends lost 0 bases at V and 7 bases at J; junction bases unmatched: 4. Germline CDR1 is SGDLS and CDR2 is YYNGEE. This CDR3 reads CASSVGQGALNSPLHF. CDR3 nucleotide sequence: TGTGCCAGCAGCGTAGGACAGGGGGCTTTGAATTCACCCCTCCACTTT.

At least ten counts were recorded for this clonotype. V usage is TRBV9 and J usage is TRBJ2-3, with TRBD2 identical over 12 bases. This CDR3 is built from 16 residues. With V trimmed by 0 bases and J by 4 bases, 3 bases remained unmatched. Germline loops: CDR1 SGDLS, CDR2 YYNGEE. CDR3 sequence (DNA): TGTGCCAGCAGCGTAGGGCCTAGCGGGGGGGCAGATACGCAGTATTTT. It encodes CASSVGPSGGADTQYF.

The V call is TRBV20-1, the J call TRBJ1-6; D not certain. Trimming took off 1 base at V and 6 bases at J, with 19 bases between the two ends. Germline CDR1 reads DFQATT; CDR2 reads SNEGSKA (reference sequence). The CDR3 is made up of 17 amino acids. The CDR3 coding sequence is TGCAGTGCTAGAGGTCCGGCCCAAGGGAGATTTAATTCACCCCTCCACTTT. This translates into CSARGPAQGRFNSPLHF.

The sample holds a few counts of this clonotype. The V gene is TRBV20-1, the J gene TRBJ2-3; 7 nucleotides match TRBD2. Trimming removed 5 bases from V and 3 bases from J; junction bases left unmatched: 8. Per the germline V gene, CDR1 is DFQATT and CDR2 is SNEGSKA (reference sequence). The CDR3 runs 14 residues. The CDR3 protein is CSAGLAVTTDTQYF. DNA of the CDR3: TGCAGTGCTGGGCTAGCGGTGACTACAGATACGCAGTATTTT.

In this sample, this clonotype turned up a few times. V is TRBV3-1 and J is TRBJ2-3, with D perhaps matching TRBD2 (6 bases). The V gene lost 4 bases and the J gene lost 5 bases, with 16 bases spanning the gap. The length of the CDR3 is 15 residues. In germline, CDR1 is LGHDT, CDR2 YNNKEL (reference sequence). The CDR3: CASSLRDSLGDTQYF. Here the CDR3 DNA reads TGTGCCAGCAGCCTACGGGACTCCTTAGGAGATACGCAGTATTTT.

At least ten counts were recorded for this clonotype. The V call is TRBV20-1, the J call TRBJ1-1; the D is unclear. This CDR3 has 13 amino acids. Per the germline V gene, CDR1 is DFQATT and CDR2 is SNEGSKA (reference sequence). The CDR3, as DNA: TGCAGGGCCAGTCCGGGGTTGAACACTGAAGCTTTCTTT. It codes for CRASPGLNTEAFF.

Comment on this clonotype: One end of the junction does not line up with germline, which may come from a read error. The chain links TRBV7-2 to TRBJ2-7; no clear D gene. The CDR3 has 15 residues. CDR1 SGHTA and CDR2 FQGNSA come from the germline V gene. CDR3 amino acids: CASSLGGRPSNEQYF. Written as DNA, the CDR3 is TGTGCCAGCAGCTTAGGAGGCAGACCCTCCAACGAGCAGTACTTC.

This rearrangement joins TRBV9 to TRBJ2-5; 7 positions match TRBD1. This CDR3 is 13 amino acids long. V shed 3 bases, J shed 5 bases, and the junction held 4 bases outside the gene matches. Germline V CDR1 and CDR2: SGDLS, YYNGEE. CDR3 sequence: CASSARGPETQYF. For the CDR3, the DNA is TGTGCCAGCAGCGCGAGGGGGCCGGAGACCCAGTACTTC. The full variable domain, completed using reference TRBV9 and TRBJ2-5, is DSGVTQTPKHLITATGQRVTLRCSPRSGDLSVYWYQQSLDQGLQFLIQYYNGEERAKGNILERFSAQQFPDLHSELNLSSLELGDSALYFCASSARGPETQYFGPGTRLLVL.

This clonotype occurred many times. V is TRBV7-9 and J is TRBJ2-5; 7 nucleotides match TRBD2. This CDR3 has 16 residues. With 1 base clipped from V and 5 bases from J, the junction kept 10 bases outside the gene matches. Germline assignment: CDR1 SEHNR and CDR2 FQNEAQ (reference sequence). The CDR3 spells CASSLGVLAGVETQYF. For the CDR3, the DNA is TGTGCCAGCAGCTTAGGGGTCCTTGCGGGAGTTGAGACCCAGTACTTC.

The V gene is TRBV20-1, the J gene TRBJ2-1; TRBD2 might be the D (6 bases). Deletions cut 5 bases from V and 2 bases from J, with 13 bases between. Per the germline V gene, CDR1 is DFQATT and CDR2 is SNEGSKA (reference sequence). The CDR3 runs to 14 residues. The CDR3 spells CSAEGLRPYNEQFF. In DNA, the CDR3 is TGCAGTGCTGAGGGACTCCGTCCCTACAATGAGCAGTTCTTC.

This clonotype was picked up many times. This rearrangement joins TRBV7-2 to TRBJ2-3; TRBD2 matches at 7 bases. The CDR3 contains 16 residues. The V gene end was trimmed by 2 bases and the J gene end by 0 bases; junction bases not matched to a gene: 5. In germline, CDR1 is SGHTA, CDR2 FQGNSA. Written as DNA, the CDR3 is TGTGCCAGCAGCTTACAGTACGGGGGGAGCACAGATACGCAGTATTTT. It specifies CASSLQYGGSTDTQYF.

This sequence joins TRBV7-4 and TRBJ2-1; either TRBD1 or TRBD2 may supply D (6 bases each). The CDR3 extends over 22 amino acids. Germline V gene sequence: CDR1 SGHVT, CDR2 SQSDAQ. V lost 6 bases and J lost 0, with 33 bases in between. The CDR3 is CASRTLGHVGPGGRSSYNEQFF. The CDR3 nucleotides read TGTGCCAGCAGAACCCTCGGTCATGTCGGCCCCGGGGGCCGGAGCTCCTACAATGAGCAGTTCTTC.

This clonotype was found many times. The chain combines TRBV5-1 with TRBJ1-2; a possible D gene is TRBD1 (5 bases). CDR3 length: 13 amino acids. The V gene's germline CDR1 is SGHRS and CDR2 YFSETQ. V lost 2 bases to trimming and J lost 2 bases, with 7 bases between them. CDR3 bases: TGCGCCAGCAGCTTTGGGGGAAACTATGGCTACACCTTC. This encodes CASSFGGNYGYTF. The full variable domain, its missing parts supplied by reference TRBV5-1 and TRBJ1-2, is KAGVTQTPRYLIKTRGQQVTLSCSPISGHRSVSWYQQTPGQGLQFLFEYFSETQRNKGNFPGRFSGRQFSNSRSEMNVSTLELGDSALYLCASSFGGNYGYTFGSGTRLTVV.

Ten or more counts support this clonotype. The V call is TRBV29-1, the J call TRBJ2-1; 8 nucleotides line up with TRBD2. The CDR3 covers 16 residues. Germline assignment: CDR1 SQVTM and CDR2 ANQGSEA. The J segment lost 7 bases and the V segment lost 1 base, leaving 12 bases of the junction unmatched. The CDR3 loop reads CSVEVDPGGYLNEQFF. CDR3 sequence (DNA): TGCAGCGTTGAAGTGGACCCGGGAGGGTACTTAAATGAGCAGTTCTTC.

This clonotype has ten or more counts. This rearrangement joins TRBV20-1 to TRBJ2-5, with D possibly being TRBD1 (5 bases). CDR1 DFQATT and CDR2 SNEGSKA come from the germline V gene (reference sequence). The CDR3 spans 12 residues. CDR3: CSADSSQETQYF. Written as DNA, the CDR3 is TGCAGCGCCGACAGTTCCCAAGAGACCCAGTACTTC.

This clonotype has a handful of counts. The rearrangement joins TRBV11-2 to TRBJ1-1; D unresolved. This CDR3 is 13 amino acids long. The germline CDR1 and CDR2 sequences are SGHAT and FQNNGV. Trimming stripped 3 bases from V and 4 bases from J, with 9 bases between. The CDR3 DNA follows: TGTGCCAGCAGCTTCTCTCGGAGCACTGAAGCTTTCTTT. Its protein product is CASSFSRSTEAFF.

As for this clonotype: A clone one base away is much larger, so this may be a read error. The chain combines TRBV27 with TRBJ1-2; D gene ambiguous. The germline V gene has CDR1 MNHEY and CDR2 SMNVEV (reference sequence). There are 14 residues in the CDR3. The CDR3 DNA reads TGTGCCAGCAGTTTAAAGGGTCCCCACTATGGCTACATCTTC. As protein: CASSLKGPHYGYIF.

The sample holds a few counts of this clonotype. The chain is built from TRBV5-6 and TRBJ2-5; TRBD2 matches 10 bases. Germline lookup yields CDR1 SGHDT and CDR2 YYEEEE. The CDR3 length is 16 residues. V trimming: 4 bases; J trimming: 5 bases; junction bases outside the gene matches: 11. CDR3 amino acids: CASSTGLASVWETQYF. CDR3 DNA sequence: TGTGCCAGCAGCACGGGACTAGCGAGTGTGTGGGAGACCCAGTACTTC.

This clonotype occurred a few times. The rearrangement uses TRBV7-6 and TRBJ2-7, with D possibly matching TRBD2 (5 bases). V was pared by 1 base and J by 2 bases, with 9 bases between. CDR1 SGHVS and CDR2 FNYEAQ come from the germline V gene. The length of the CDR3 is 14 residues. The CDR3 DNA follows: TGTGCCAGCAGCTTAGACGAGGGTCCCTACGAGCAGTACTTC. Translation: CASSLDEGPYEQYF.

The J gene is TRBJ2-3, the V gene TRBV24-1, with 8 bases fitting TRBD1. The CDR3 runs 17 residues. The germline V gene encodes CDR1 KGHDR and CDR2 SFDVKD. Trimming removed 1 base from V and 5 bases from J; junction bases left unmatched: 10. In nucleotides, the CDR3 is TGTGCCACCAGTGATTTCCCTCAACAGGGGGTAGAAGATACGCAGTATTTT. Translated: CATSDFPQQGVEDTQYF.

This clonotype was recorded at least ten times. The chain uses TRBV7-8 and TRBJ2-2; 7 positions agree with TRBD1. The V gene's germline CDR1 is SGHVS and CDR2 FQNEAQ. V shed 5 bases, J shed 2 bases, and the junction held 8 bases outside the gene matches. There are 16 residues in the CDR3. The CDR3 loop is CASSLPRGQNTGELFF. For the CDR3, the DNA is TGTGCCAGCAGCCTCCCTAGGGGGCAAAACACCGGGGAGCTGTTTTTT.

This clonotype was picked up many times. The J gene is TRBJ2-2, the V gene TRBV7-2; D call uncertain. CDR1 and CDR2 (germline): SGHTA, FQGNSA. The V and J ends lost 5 bases and 5 bases respectively, with 18 bases between them. The CDR3 has 16 amino acids. CDR3 nucleotides: TGTGCCAGCAGCCCACGCTCCCGGGTTGGTACCGGGGAGCTGTTTTTT. It specifies CASSPRSRVGTGELFF.

This clonotype was found many times. The chain uses TRBV5-1 and TRBJ2-5, with TRBD2 matching over 8 bases. CDR3 length: 16 residues. With V trimmed by 0 bases and J by 2 bases, 6 bases remained unmatched. The germline V gene encodes CDR1 SGHRS and CDR2 YFSETQ. CDR3 nucleotide sequence: TGCGCCAGCAGCTTGGCCCCGGGAGGGCCTCAAGAGACCCAGTACTTC. It codes for CASSLAPGGPQETQYF.